This TCR beta chain was obtained from a study of CD8 T cells in ankylosing spondylitis. Study-wide points: Researchers report that disease-linked clones proved CD8+ and relatively rare in peripheral blood. In ankylosing spondylitis patients, matched synovial fluid reportedly showed significant enrichment of disease-linked clones. Reactive arthritis synovial fluid and blood previously showed some of these motif variants. One TCR beta motif, made up of several highly homologous variants, appeared characteristic of ankylosing spondylitis blood.

The germline V and J ends were trimmed by 5 bases and 4 bases, with 15 bases remaining between them. The CDR3 extends over 14 amino acids. Per the germline V gene, CDR1 is SGHRS and CDR2 is YFSETQ. It was by quantitative 5'-RACE with molecular barcodes that TCR beta libraries were made. TCRdb re-analysed the 5' RACE reads in MiXCR, keeping a single row per CDR3 protein. The profile covers 700,000 to 850,000 distinct CDR3 sequences, with approximately 12% appearing a single time and under 0.6% taken by the ten largest. Concerning this clonotype: Its antigen is not identified.

Source material: blood, either unsorted or a sorted T cell fraction (not recorded which). The clonotype was recovered from a male donor with ankylosing spondylitis. The chain combines TRBV5-1 with TRBJ1-2; the D is unclear. Here the CDR3 DNA reads TGCGCCAGCAGACCCACAGTGACCTCCTATGGCTACACCTTC. This gives the protein CASRPTVTSYGYTF. Variable domain in full (rest from reference TRBV5-1 and TRBJ1-2): KAGVTQTPRYLIKTRGQQVTLSCSPISGHRSVSWYQQTPGQGLQFLFEYFSETQRNKGNFPGRFSGRQFSNSRSEMNVSTLELGDSALYLCASRPTVTSYGYTFGSGTRLTVV.